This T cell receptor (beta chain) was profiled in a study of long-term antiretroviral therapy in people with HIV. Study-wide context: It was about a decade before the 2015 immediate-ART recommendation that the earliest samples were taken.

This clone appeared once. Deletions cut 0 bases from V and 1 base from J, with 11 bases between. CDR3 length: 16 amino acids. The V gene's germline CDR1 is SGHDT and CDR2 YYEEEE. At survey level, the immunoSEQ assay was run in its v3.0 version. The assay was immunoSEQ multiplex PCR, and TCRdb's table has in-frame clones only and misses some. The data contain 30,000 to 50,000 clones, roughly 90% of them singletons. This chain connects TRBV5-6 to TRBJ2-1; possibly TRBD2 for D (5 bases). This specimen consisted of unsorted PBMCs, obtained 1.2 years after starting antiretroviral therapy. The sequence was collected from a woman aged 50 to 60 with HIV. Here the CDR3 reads CASSLVRRRSYNEQFF. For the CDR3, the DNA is TGTGCCAGCAGCTTGGTACGGAGGCGATCCTACAATGAGCAGTTCTTC.